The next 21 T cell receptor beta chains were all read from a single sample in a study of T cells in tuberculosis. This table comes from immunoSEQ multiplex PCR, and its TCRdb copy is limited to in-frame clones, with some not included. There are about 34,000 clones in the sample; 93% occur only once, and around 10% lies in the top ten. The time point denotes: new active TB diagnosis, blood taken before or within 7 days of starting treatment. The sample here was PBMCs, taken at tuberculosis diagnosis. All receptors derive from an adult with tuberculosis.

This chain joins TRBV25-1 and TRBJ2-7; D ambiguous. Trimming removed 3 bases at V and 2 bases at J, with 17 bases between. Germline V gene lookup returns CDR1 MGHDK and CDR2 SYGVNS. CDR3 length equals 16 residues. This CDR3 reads CASSDLGVSEPYEQYF. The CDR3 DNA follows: TGTGCCAGCAGTGATCTTGGCGTCTCGGAGCCCTACGAGCAGTACTTC.

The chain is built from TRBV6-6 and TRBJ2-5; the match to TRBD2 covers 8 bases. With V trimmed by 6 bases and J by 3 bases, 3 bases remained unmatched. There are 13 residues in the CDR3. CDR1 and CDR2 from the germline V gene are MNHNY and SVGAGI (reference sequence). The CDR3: CASSSGGEETQYF. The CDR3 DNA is TGTGCCAGCAGCTCCGGGGGGGAAGAGACCCAGTACTTC.

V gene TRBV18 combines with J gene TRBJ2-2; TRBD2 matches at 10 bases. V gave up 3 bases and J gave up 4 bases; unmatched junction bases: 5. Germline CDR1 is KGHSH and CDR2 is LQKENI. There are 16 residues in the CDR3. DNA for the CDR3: TGTGCCAGCTCACCTCCCCAGCGGGGGGGCACCGGGGAGCTGTTTTTT. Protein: CASSPPQRGGTGELFF.

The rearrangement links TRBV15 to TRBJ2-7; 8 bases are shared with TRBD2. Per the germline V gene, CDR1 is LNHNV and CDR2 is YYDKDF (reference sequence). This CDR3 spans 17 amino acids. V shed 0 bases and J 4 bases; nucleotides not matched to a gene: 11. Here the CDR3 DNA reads TGTGCCACCAGCAGAGATCGCGGACTAGCAGACAGTTACGAGCAGTACTTC. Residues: CATSRDRGLADSYEQYF. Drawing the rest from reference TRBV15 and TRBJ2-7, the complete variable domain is DAMVIQNPRYQVTQFGKPVTLSCSQTLNHNVMYWYQQKSSQAPKLLFHYYDKDFNNEADTPDNFQSRRPNTSFCFLDIRSPGLGDTAMYLCATSRDRGLADSYEQYFGPGTRLTVT.

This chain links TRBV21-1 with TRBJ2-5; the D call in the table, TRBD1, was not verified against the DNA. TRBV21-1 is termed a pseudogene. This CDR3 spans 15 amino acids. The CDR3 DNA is TGTGCCAGCAGCAAACTGAGGCCAGGGGCAGAGACCCAGTACTTC. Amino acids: CASSKLRPGAETQYF.

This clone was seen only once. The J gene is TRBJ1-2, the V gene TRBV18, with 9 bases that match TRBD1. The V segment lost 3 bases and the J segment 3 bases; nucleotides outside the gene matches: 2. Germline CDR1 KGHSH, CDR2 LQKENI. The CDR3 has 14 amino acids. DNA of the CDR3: TGTGCCAGCTCACCGCGGACAGGGGACTATGGCTACACCTTC. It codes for CASSPRTGDYGYTF.

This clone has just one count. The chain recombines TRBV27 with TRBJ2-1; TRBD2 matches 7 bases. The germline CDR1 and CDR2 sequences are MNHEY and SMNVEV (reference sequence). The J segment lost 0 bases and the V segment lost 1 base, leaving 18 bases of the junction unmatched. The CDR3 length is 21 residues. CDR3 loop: CASSLFPPGLVSKGSYNEQFF. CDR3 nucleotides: TGTGCCAGCAGTTTATTTCCTCCAGGACTAGTGAGTAAAGGCTCCTACAATGAGCAGTTCTTC.

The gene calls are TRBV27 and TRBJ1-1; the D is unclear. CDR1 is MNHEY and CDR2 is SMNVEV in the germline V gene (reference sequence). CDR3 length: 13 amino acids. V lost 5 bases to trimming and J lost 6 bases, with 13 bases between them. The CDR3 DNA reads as TGTGCCAGCAGTCCTACGAGTAGCCCTGAAGCTTTCTTT. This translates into CASSPTSSPEAFF.

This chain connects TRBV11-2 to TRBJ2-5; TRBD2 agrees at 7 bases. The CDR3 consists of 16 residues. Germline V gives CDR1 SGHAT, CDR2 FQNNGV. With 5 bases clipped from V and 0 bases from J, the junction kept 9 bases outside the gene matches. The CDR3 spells CASSARLAMNQETQYF. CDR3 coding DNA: TGTGCCAGCAGCGCGCGACTAGCAATGAACCAAGAGACCCAGTACTTC.

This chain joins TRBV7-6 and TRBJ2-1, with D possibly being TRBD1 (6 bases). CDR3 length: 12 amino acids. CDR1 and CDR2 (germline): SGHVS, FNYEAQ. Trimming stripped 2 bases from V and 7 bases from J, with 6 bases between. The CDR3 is CASSLTGNEQFF. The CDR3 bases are TGTGCCAGCAGCTTAACAGGGAATGAGCAGTTCTTC.

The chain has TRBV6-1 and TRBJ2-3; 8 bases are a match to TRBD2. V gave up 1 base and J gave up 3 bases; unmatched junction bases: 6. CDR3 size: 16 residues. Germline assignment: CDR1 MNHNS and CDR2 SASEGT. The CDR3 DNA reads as TGTGCCAGCAGTGAAGAATTAGCGGGACCTACAGATACGCAGTATTTT. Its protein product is CASSEELAGPTDTQYF.

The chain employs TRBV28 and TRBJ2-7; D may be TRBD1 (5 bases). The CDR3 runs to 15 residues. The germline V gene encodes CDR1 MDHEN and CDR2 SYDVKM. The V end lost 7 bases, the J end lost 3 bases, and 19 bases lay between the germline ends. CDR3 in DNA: TGTGCCAGCACTCCTCAAGGGGCCGGAGACTACGAGCAGTACTTC. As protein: CASTPQGAGDYEQYF.

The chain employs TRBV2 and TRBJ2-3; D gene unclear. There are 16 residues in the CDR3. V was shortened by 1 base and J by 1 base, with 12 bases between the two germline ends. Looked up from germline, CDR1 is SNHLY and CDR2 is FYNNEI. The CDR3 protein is CASSEGARQGTDTQYF. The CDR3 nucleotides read TGTGCCAGCAGTGAAGGTGCCAGGCAAGGCACAGATACGCAGTATTTT.

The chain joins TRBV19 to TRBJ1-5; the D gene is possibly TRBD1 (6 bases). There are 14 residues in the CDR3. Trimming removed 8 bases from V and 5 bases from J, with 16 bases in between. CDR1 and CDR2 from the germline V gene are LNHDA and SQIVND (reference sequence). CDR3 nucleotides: TGTGCCAGTTCGGGAGGACAGCCTTATCAGCCCCAGCATTTT. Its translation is CASSGGQPYQPQHF.

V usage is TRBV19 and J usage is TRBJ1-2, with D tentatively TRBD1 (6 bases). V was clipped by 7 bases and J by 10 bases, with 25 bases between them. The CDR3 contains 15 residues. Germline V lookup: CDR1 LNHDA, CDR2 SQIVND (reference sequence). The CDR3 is CASTLGGADRAFYTF. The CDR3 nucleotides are TGTGCCAGTACCCTAGGGGGGGCGGACAGAGCCTTCTACACCTTC.

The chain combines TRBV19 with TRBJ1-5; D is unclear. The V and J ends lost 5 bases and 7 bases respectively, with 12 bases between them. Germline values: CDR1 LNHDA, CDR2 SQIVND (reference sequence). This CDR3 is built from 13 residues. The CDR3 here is CASSPVHNQPQHF. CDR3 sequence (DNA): TGTGCCAGTAGTCCCGTACACAACCAGCCCCAGCATTTT.

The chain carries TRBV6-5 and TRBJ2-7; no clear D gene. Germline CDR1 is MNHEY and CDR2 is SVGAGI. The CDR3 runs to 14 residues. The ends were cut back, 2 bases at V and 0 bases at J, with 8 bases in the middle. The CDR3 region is CASSYEANSYEQYF. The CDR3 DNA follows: TGTGCCAGCAGTTACGAGGCAAACTCCTACGAGCAGTACTTC.

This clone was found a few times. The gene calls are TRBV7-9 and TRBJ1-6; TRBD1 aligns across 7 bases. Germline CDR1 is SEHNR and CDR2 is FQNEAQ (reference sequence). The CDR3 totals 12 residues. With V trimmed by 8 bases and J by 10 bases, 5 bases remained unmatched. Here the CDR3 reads CASDRERSPLHF. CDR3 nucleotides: TGTGCCAGCGACAGGGAGAGGTCACCCCTCCACTTT.

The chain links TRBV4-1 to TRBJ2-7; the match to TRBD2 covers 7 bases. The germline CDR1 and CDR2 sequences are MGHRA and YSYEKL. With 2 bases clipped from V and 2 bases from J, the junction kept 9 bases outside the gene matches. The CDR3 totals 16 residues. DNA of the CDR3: TGCGCCAGCAGCCAATGGTGGAGCGGGGAAGCCTACGAGCAGTACTTC. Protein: CASSQWWSGEAYEQYF.

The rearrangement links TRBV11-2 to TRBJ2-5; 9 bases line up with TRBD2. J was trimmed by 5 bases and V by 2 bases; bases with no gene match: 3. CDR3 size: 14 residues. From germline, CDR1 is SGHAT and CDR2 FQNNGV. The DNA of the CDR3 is TGTGCCAGCAGCTTATCGGCGGGGGGGGAGACCCAGTACTTC. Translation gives CASSLSAGGETQYF.

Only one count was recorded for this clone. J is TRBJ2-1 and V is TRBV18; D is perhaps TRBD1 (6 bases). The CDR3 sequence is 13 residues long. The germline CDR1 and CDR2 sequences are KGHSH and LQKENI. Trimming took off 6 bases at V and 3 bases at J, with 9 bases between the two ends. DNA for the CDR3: TGTGCCAGCTCTGACAGGAACTACAATGAGCAGTTCTTC. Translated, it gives CASSDRNYNEQFF.